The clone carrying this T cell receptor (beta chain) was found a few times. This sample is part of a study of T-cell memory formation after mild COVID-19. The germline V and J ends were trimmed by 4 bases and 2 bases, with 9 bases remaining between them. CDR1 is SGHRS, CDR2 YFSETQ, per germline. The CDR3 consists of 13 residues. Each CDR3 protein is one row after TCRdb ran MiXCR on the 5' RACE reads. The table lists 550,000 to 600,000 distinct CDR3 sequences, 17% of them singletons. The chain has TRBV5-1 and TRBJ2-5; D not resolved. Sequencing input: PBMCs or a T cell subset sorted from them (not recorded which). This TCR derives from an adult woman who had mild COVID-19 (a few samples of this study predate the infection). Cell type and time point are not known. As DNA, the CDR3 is TGCGCCAGCAGCCGCCTCGAGCAAGAGACCCAGTACTTC. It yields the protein CASSRLEQETQYF.